The 16 T cell receptor beta chains listed next were all sequenced from one sample in a study of blood T cell repertoires in COVID-19. Using immunoSEQ multiplex PCR, the repertoire was profiled, and TCRdb retains in-frame clones only, with some absent. In the table there are about 44,000 clones, about 80% of which are singletons. Material: peripheral blood. These receptors came from a human donor in a cohort sampled during active COVID-19.

V and J are TRBV6-5 and TRBJ2-7; no firm D call. CDR3 size: 13 residues. V was pared by 6 bases and J by 1 base, with 10 bases between. Germline V gives CDR1 MNHEY, CDR2 SVGAGI. The CDR3 sequence: CASSATESYEQYF. The DNA for the CDR3 is TGTGCCAGCAGCGCCACAGAATCCTACGAGCAGTACTTC.

V and J are TRBV28 and TRBJ1-2; 10 bases agree with TRBD1. Germline-derived CDR1 and CDR2 are MDHEN and SYDVKM. The ends lost 11 bases at V and 4 bases at J; junction bases unmatched: 16. The CDR3 has 16 amino acids. This CDR3 is CASLGGGTGVSYGYTF. CDR3 bases: TGTGCCTCATTGGGAGGAGGGACAGGGGTCTCCTATGGCTACACCTTC.

The chain combines TRBV19 with TRBJ2-1, with 13 bases that match TRBD2. J was trimmed by 0 bases and V by 6 bases; bases with no gene match: 5. This CDR3 is 17 amino acids long. Germline CDR1 reads LNHDA; CDR2 reads SQIVND (reference sequence). For the CDR3, the DNA is TGTGCCAGTAGCAGACTAGCGGGGGGCGACTCCTACAATGAGCAGTTCTTC. It specifies CASSRLAGGDSYNEQFF.

The chain is built from TRBV19 and TRBJ1-6; TRBD1 agrees at 7 bases. The germline V gene encodes CDR1 LNHDA and CDR2 SQIVND (reference sequence). V lost 4 bases, J lost 7 bases, and 22 bases stayed unmatched. This CDR3 has 20 residues. CDR3 residues: CASSKYGRGGRGFLNSPLHF. Here the CDR3 DNA reads TGTGCCAGTAGTAAATACGGTAGAGGCGGCAGGGGGTTCCTAAATTCACCCCTCCACTTT. The complete variable domain, with remaining parts taken from reference TRBV19 and TRBJ1-6, reads DGGITQSPKYLFRKEGQNVTLSCEQNLNHDAMYWYRQDPGQGLRLIYYSQIVNDFQKGDIAEGYSVSREKKESFPLTVTSAQKNPTAFYLCASSKYGRGGRGFLNSPLHFGNGTRLTVT.

The rearrangement uses TRBV7-8 and TRBJ2-7; D gene ambiguous. The V end was cut by 5 bases, the J end by 0 bases, with 11 bases between. The CDR3 totals 14 residues. In germline, CDR1 is SGHVS, CDR2 FQNEAQ. The CDR3 loop reads CASSPRPSSYEQYV. CDR3 bases: TGTGCCAGCAGCCCCCGCCCGAGCTCCTACGAGCAGTACGTC.

The genes are TRBV5-6 and TRBJ1-3, with 7 bases lining up with TRBD1. This CDR3 contains 16 residues. Germline loops: CDR1 SGHDT, CDR2 YYEEEE. V lost 1 base, J lost 6 bases, and 10 bases stayed unmatched. CDR3 in amino acids: CASSLTGAMVANTIYF. DNA of the CDR3: TGTGCCAGCAGCTTGACAGGGGCGATGGTTGCAAACACCATATATTTT.

The chain uses TRBV7-9 and TRBJ2-1; TRBD1 agrees at 12 bases. CDR1 and CDR2 from the germline V gene are SEHNR and FQNEAQ (reference sequence). The V segment lost 6 bases and the J segment 8 bases; nucleotides outside the gene matches: 11. CDR3 length: 16 amino acids. This CDR3 reads CASREILGQGAYEQFF. CDR3 in DNA: TGTGCCAGCAGGGAGATTTTGGGACAGGGGGCTTATGAGCAGTTCTTC.

The V and J genes are TRBV10-2 and TRBJ2-5, with 15 nucleotides matching TRBD2. The CDR3 consists of 20 residues. V lost 8 bases and J lost 5; bases outside the gene matches: 21. Germline CDR1 WSHSY, CDR2 SAAADI. The chain's CDR3 is CASQRNRGSGTSGGSETQYF. CDR3 coding DNA: TGCGCCAGCCAGCGTAACAGGGGATCCGGGACTAGCGGGGGGTCGGAGACCCAGTACTTC.

This sequence joins TRBV5-6 and TRBJ1-1, with D possibly matching TRBD1 (6 bases). The CDR3 extends over 15 amino acids. V was trimmed by 2 bases and J by 2 bases, leaving 13 bases between them. The germline CDR1 and CDR2 sequences are SGHDT and YYEEEE. The CDR3: CASSFQGLTNTEAFF. The CDR3 DNA is TGTGCCAGCAGCTTTCAGGGGTTGACAAACACTGAAGCTTTCTTT.

The V call is TRBV19, the J call TRBJ1-2; TRBD1 aligns across 8 bases. Germline V gene data show CDR1 as LNHDA and CDR2 as SQIVND (reference sequence). The length of the CDR3 is 16 residues. The V segment lost 4 bases and the J segment 2 bases; nucleotides outside the gene matches: 9. CDR3 coding DNA: TGTGCCAGTAGTAAGGGACAGGAAATTACCAACTATGGCTACACCTTC. Translated, it gives CASSKGQEITNYGYTF. Full variable domain (missing parts from reference TRBV19 and TRBJ1-2): DGGITQSPKYLFRKEGQNVTLSCEQNLNHDAMYWYRQDPGQGLRLIYYSQIVNDFQKGDIAEGYSVSREKKESFPLTVTSAQKNPTAFYLCASSKGQEITNYGYTFGSGTRLTVV.

The chain combines TRBV7-9 with TRBJ2-1; TRBD1 matches 11 bases. Germline lookup yields CDR1 SEHNR and CDR2 FQNEAQ (reference sequence). The CDR3 sequence is 14 residues long. With V trimmed by 1 base and J by 7 bases, 0 bases remained unmatched. The CDR3 protein is CASSLGDRGNEQFF. CDR3 in DNA: TGTGCCAGCAGCTTAGGGGACAGGGGGAATGAGCAGTTCTTC.

CDR3 amino acids: CSVLDRTNTEAFF. CDR3 coding DNA: TGCAGCGTTCTCGACAGGACGAACACTGAAGCTTTCTTT. This chain connects TRBV29-1 to TRBJ1-1; possibly TRBD1 for D (6 bases). The V gene lost 5 bases and the J gene lost 1 base, with 11 bases spanning the gap. The CDR3 runs 13 residues. The germline gives CDR1 SQVTM, CDR2 ANQGSEA.

This rearrangement joins TRBV24-1 to TRBJ2-1; D might be TRBD2 (6 bases). The germline CDR1 and CDR2 sequences are KGHDR and SFDVKD. This CDR3 spans 13 amino acids. V lost 2 bases to trimming and J lost 9 bases, with 10 bases between them. The CDR3 reads CATSDSLAGEQFF. The CDR3 DNA is TGTGCCACCAGTGATTCACTAGCAGGTGAGCAGTTCTTC.

The chain uses TRBV27 and TRBJ2-2, with D maybe TRBD2 (5 bases). Germline V lookup: CDR1 MNHEY, CDR2 SMNVEV (reference sequence). The V gene lost 3 bases and the J gene lost 0 bases, with 14 bases spanning the gap. This CDR3 spans 17 amino acids. The CDR3 DNA reads TGTGCCAGCAGTTTGGGTAGAGGGTTCGCGAACACCGGGGAGCTGTTTTTT. It codes for CASSLGRGFANTGELFF.

This chain uses TRBV11-2 with TRBJ2-1; D remains ambiguous. Trimming took 5 bases from V and 7 from J, leaving 15 bases between them. CDR3 length: 14 residues. CDR1 and CDR2 from the germline V gene are SGHAT and FQNNGV. The chain's CDR3 is CASSHYPVGNEQFF. In nucleotides, the CDR3 is TGTGCCAGCAGCCACTACCCTGTTGGAAATGAGCAGTTCTTC.

The rearrangement links TRBV7-9 to TRBJ1-5; D unresolved. The CDR3 consists of 12 residues. Germline CDR1 is SEHNR and CDR2 is FQNEAQ (reference sequence). The V end lost 5 bases, the J end lost 4 bases, and 6 bases lay between the germline ends. The CDR3 region has the DNA TGTGCCAGCAGCCGAGATAATCAGCCCCAGCATTTT. Translated, it gives CASSRDNQPQHF.